Included here is one TCR beta chain sequence, with context. Its antigen is unknown. Within one base of it there is no much larger clone, and no base qualities were kept. The sample belongs to a study of blood T cell repertoires in COVID-19 (dated by TCRdb to the early 2020s). About the study as a whole: Samples from collaborators originated in the United States, Italy and Spain and spanned both the acute and convalescent phases of COVID-19. Sample metadata almost always included a de-identified subject ID, COVID-19 status, age in years and sex. Where available, HLA class I and class II types were taken from metadata supplied by the sample provider and were not determined by assay-based typing. The samples were drawn from the first 160 participants of the ongoing ImmuneRACE study and from under 1,500 subjects provided by 6 global collaborators. The prospective study material was composed of cDNA or gDNA derived from T cells, B-cell-depleted T cells, or PBMCs. The repertoires were released in a freely available public database intended as a resource for research on the immune response to SARS-CoV-2. The dataset comprised deeply sampled blood TCRbeta repertoires from subjects exposed to, actively infected with, or recovered from COVID-19. Study-wide conclusions, independent of this receptor: The quantity of clinical and demographic metadata differed by source and by participant and was supplied without curation.

The collaborating institutions used their own protocols to collect whole blood in K2EDTA tubes. Collaborator samples were shipped for TCRbeta analysis as frozen whole blood, isolated PBMCs, or DNA extracted from either sample type. The immunoSEQ Assay, a bias-controlled multiplex PCR, was used to amplify TCRbeta CDR3 regions from genomic DNA. Concerning the study's data processing: Within the assay, amplification of reference gene primers was used to estimate how many nucleated cells each sample contained. To quantify the absolute abundance of each unique TCRbeta CDR3 rearrangement, sequence reads were collapsed and filtered. For each sample, productive Simpson clonality was calculated as the square root of Simpson's diversity index across productive rearrangements. The source is immuneACCESS, and TCRdb retained only in-frame sequences with V and J called. Part of the clones is not carried over; for the studies checked, unresolved V genes explain less than half of this, and the remainder is unexplained. V and J calls and clone size are copied from that table; D and trimming were computed from the DNA. The sample table holds some 340,000 clones, of which 85% were seen once. 3.5% to 4% of the sample lies in the top ten.

CDR3 length: 11 amino acids, cysteine to phenylalanine. The retained sequence is limited to the CDR3, 33 bases, with the frame set at the first base. V loses 8 bases, J loses 4 bases, and the germline ends lie 8 bases apart. The germline V gene supplies CDR1 MGHDK and CDR2 SYGVNS. The chain links TRBV25-1 with TRBJ1-1, with no D gene named confidently. This clonotype originated in a woman younger than 30 with acute or convalescent COVID-19. Sequencing was done on a sample of peripheral blood. The DNA sequence is as follows: TGTGCCAGCTACACGGGCACTGAAGCTTTCTTT. Its product reads: CASYTGTEAFF. When the CDR3 is completed using the reference TRBV25-1 and TRBJ1-1 genes on either side, the full variable domain is EADIYQTPRYLVIGTGKKITLECSQTMGHDKMYWYQQDPGMELHLIHYSYGVNSTEKGDLSSESTVSRIRTEHFPLTLESARPSHTSQYLCASYTGTEAFFGQGTRLTVV.